The rows below give T cell receptor beta chains drawn from one sample of a study of technical replicates of blood from a few donors. Sequencing used immunoSEQ multiplex PCR; TCRdb keeps in-frame clones, though not all of them. Of more than 75,000 clones in the sample, 80% to 90% were seen once. The sample taken for sequencing was PBMCs. These receptors were taken from a human donor in good health. Some clones in this sample may be carry-over from other donors' samples. CDR3s include the opening cysteine and the closing phenylalanine or tryptophan.

j_gene: TRBJ2-7; v_gene: TRBV19; CDR3aa: CASNQGDRAEQYF
j_gene: TRBJ2-7; v_gene: TRBV28; CDR3aa: CASTPGQGTSYEQYF
j_gene: TRBJ1-2; v_gene: TRBV29-1; CDR3aa: CSVEGLGREAYGYTF
j_gene: TRBJ1-3; v_gene: TRBV30; CDR3aa: CAWSPMLSSGNTIYF
j_gene: TRBJ2-7; v_gene: TRBV7-9; CDR3aa: CASSLVASGNEQYF
j_gene: TRBJ1-1; v_gene: TRBV19; CDR3aa: CASALNRDKEAFF
j_gene: TRBJ1-6; v_gene: TRBV7-9; CDR3aa: CASSLAADSPLHF
j_gene: TRBJ2-7; v_gene: TRBV11-3; CDR3aa: CASSLGGSRDEQYF
j_gene: TRBJ2-7; v_gene: TRBV14; CDR3aa: CASSQELAGGLYEQYF
j_gene: TRBJ1-5; v_gene: TRBV19; CDR3aa: CASMVAGVGQPQHF
j_gene: TRBJ1-5; v_gene: TRBV9; CDR3aa: CASSRGTNQPQHF
j_gene: TRBJ1-2; v_gene: TRBV28; CDR3aa: CASSSGAVSYGYTF
j_gene: TRBJ1-3; v_gene: TRBV7-2; CDR3aa: CASSSDRRNSGNTIYF
j_gene: TRBJ2-5; v_gene: TRBV4-2; CDR3aa: CASSQFGGTRAQETQYF
j_gene: TRBJ2-5; v_gene: TRBV5-1; CDR3aa: CASSLALLETQYF
j_gene: TRBJ2-1; v_gene: TRBV19; CDR3aa: CAWSWGGNEQFF
j_gene: TRBJ1-4; v_gene: TRBV12-5; CDR3aa: CASDSQGAGTNEKLFF
j_gene: TRBJ1-5; v_gene: TRBV11-3; CDR3aa: CASSEGQGASQPQHF
j_gene: TRBJ2-2; v_gene: TRBV7-3; CDR3aa: CASSPGQNTGELFF
j_gene: TRBJ2-3; v_gene: TRBV7-2; CDR3aa: CASSRRGSTSTDTQYF
j_gene: TRBJ1-3; v_gene: TRBV30; CDR3aa: CAWIRGGLGIASGNTIYF
j_gene: TRBJ2-2; v_gene: TRBV7-9; CDR3aa: CASSHPVGLTNTGELFF
j_gene: TRBJ1-4; v_gene: TRBV20-1; CDR3aa: CSARTGRKLFF
j_gene: TRBJ2-5; v_gene: TRBV6-1; CDR3aa: CASSFQGQEETQYF
j_gene: TRBJ2-2; v_gene: TRBV19; CDR3aa: CASSMGRLLRGSGELFF
j_gene: TRBJ1-1; v_gene: TRBV6-6; CDR3aa: CASSPLAGNTEAFF
j_gene: TRBJ2-7; v_gene: TRBV7-2; CDR3aa: CASSAILAGGPNEQYF
j_gene: TRBJ1-1; v_gene: TRBV19; CDR3aa: CASSARQNTEAFF
j_gene: TRBJ1-2; v_gene: TRBV30; CDR3aa: CAWSVEGKSGYTF
j_gene: TRBJ1-2; v_gene: TRBV5-6; CDR3aa: CASSWRDRASGYTF
j_gene: TRBJ1-3; v_gene: TRBV6-6; CDR3aa: CASSLGDLSGNTIYF
j_gene: TRBJ2-1; v_gene: TRBV11-3; CDR3aa: CASSTGEREQFF
j_gene: TRBJ2-2; v_gene: TRBV9; CDR3aa: CASSGTGAGGLGGELFF
j_gene: TRBJ2-7; v_gene: TRBV7-2; CDR3aa: CASSQGPRLGEQYF
j_gene: TRBJ2-1; v_gene: TRBV11-1; CDR3aa: CASSPPRTSGPGQFF